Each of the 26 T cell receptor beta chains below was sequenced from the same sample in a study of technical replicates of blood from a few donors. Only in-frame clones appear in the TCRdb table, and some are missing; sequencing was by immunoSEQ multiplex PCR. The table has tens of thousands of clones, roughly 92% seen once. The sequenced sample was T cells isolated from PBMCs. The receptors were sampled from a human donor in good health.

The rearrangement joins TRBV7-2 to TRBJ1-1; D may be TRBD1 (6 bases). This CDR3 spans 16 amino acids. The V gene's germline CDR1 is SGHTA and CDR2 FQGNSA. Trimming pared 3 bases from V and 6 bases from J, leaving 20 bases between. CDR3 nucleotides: TGTGCCAGCAGCTTCGGGGCAGGGGAAGGACGGGCTGAAGCTTTCTTT. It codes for CASSFGAGEGRAEAFF.

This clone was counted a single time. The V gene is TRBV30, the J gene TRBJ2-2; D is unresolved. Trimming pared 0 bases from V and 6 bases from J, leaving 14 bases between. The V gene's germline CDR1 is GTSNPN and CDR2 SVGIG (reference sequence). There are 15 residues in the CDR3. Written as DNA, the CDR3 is TGTGCCTGGAGTGTTAGCCCCATCTTGGCCGGGGAGCTGTTTTTT. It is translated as CAWSVSPILAGELFF. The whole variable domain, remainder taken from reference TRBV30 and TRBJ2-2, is SQTIHQWPATLVQPVGSPLSLECTVEGTSNPNLYWYRQAAGRGLQLLFYSVGIGQISSEVPQNLSASRPQDRQFILSSKKLLLSDSGFYLCAWSVSPILAGELFFGEGSRLTVL.

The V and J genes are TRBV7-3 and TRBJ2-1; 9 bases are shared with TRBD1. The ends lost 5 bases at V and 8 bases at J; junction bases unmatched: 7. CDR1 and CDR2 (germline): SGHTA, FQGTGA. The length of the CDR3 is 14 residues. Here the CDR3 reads CASSPGDRGDEQFF. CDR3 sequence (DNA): TGTGCCAGCAGCCCCGGAGACAGGGGGGATGAGCAGTTCTTC.

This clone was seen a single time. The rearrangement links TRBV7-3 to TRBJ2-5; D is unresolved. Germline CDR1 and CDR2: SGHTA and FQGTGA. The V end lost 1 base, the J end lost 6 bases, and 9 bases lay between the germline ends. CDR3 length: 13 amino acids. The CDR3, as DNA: TGTGCCAGCAGCTTAAACCCTACCCAGACCCAGTACTTC. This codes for CASSLNPTQTQYF.

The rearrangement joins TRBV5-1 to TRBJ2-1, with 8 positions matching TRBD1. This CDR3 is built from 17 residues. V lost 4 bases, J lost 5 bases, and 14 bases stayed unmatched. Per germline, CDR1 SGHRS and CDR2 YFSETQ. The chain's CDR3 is CASSTPLQGALHNEQFF. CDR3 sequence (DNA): TGCGCCAGCAGCACCCCCCTGCAGGGGGCATTGCACAATGAGCAGTTCTTC.

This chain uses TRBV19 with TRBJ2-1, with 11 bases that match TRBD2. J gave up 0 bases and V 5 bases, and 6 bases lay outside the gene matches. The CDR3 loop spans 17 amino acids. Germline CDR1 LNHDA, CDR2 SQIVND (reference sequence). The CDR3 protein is CASSGLAGWSSYNEQFF. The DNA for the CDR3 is TGTGCCAGTAGTGGACTAGCGGGTTGGAGCTCCTACAATGAGCAGTTCTTC.

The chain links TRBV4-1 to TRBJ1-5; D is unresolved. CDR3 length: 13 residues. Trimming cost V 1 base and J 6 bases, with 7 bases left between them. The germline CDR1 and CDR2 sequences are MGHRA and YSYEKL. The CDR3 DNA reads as TGCGCCAGCAGCCAAGGGCCCAGTCAGCCCCAGCATTTT. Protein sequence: CASSQGPSQPQHF.

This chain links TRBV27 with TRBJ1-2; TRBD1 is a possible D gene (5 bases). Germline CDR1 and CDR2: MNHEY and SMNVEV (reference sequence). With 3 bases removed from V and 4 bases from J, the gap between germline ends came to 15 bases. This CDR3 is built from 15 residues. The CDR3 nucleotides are TGTGCCAGCAGTTTTGGAGGGGCGGCCCTCTATGGCTACACCTTC. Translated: CASSFGGAALYGYTF.

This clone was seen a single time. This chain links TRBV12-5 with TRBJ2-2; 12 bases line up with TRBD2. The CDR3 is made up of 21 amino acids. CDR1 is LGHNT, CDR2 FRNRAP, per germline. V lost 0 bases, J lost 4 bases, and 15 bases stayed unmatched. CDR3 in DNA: TGTGCTAGTGGTTTGGTGCCGACTAGCGGGAGTGGGTGGTCGGTCACCGGGGAGCTGTTTTTT. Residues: CASGLVPTSGSGWSVTGELFF.

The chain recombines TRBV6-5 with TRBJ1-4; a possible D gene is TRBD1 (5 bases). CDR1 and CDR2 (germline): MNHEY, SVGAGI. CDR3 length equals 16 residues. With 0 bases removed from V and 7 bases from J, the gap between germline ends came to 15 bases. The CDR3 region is CASSYSSGEGGEKLFF. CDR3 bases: TGTGCCAGCAGTTACTCGTCGGGGGAGGGAGGTGAAAAACTGTTTTTT.

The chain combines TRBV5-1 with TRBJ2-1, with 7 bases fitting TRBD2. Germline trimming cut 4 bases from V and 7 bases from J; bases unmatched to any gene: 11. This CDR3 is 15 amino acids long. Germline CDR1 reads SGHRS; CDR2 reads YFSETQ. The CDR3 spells CASSAGRQGGNEQFF. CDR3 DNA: TGCGCCAGCAGCGCCGGGAGGCAGGGAGGGAATGAGCAGTTCTTC.

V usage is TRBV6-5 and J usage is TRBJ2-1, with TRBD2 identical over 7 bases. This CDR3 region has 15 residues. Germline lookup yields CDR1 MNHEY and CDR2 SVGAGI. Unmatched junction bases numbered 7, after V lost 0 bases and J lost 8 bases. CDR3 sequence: CASSYSRLAMDEQFF. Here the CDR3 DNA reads TGTGCCAGCAGTTACTCCCGACTAGCAATGGATGAGCAGTTCTTC.

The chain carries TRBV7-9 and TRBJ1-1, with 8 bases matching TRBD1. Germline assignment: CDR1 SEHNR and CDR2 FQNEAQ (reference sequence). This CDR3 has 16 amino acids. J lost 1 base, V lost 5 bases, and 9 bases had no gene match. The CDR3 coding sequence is TGTGCCAGCAGCAAGGACAGGGCTTTGGCGAACACTGAAGCTTTCTTT. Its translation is CASSKDRALANTEAFF.

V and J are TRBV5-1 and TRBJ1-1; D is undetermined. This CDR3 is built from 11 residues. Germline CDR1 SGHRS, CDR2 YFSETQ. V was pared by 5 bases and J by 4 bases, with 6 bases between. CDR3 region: CASRSGTEAFF. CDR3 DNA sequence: TGCGCCAGCAGATCGGGCACTGAAGCTTTCTTT.

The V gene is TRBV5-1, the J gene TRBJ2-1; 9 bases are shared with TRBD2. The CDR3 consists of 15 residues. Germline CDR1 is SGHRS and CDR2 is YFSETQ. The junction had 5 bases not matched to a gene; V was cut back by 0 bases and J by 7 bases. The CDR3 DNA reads TGCGCCAGCAGCTTGGACGGGCGGGAGGGTAATGAGCAGTTCTTC. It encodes CASSLDGREGNEQFF.

CDR3 bases: TGTGCCAGCAGTGTGACAGGTGAAGCCTACGAGCAGTACTTC. It codes for CASSVTGEAYEQYF. The chain is built from TRBV25-1 and TRBJ2-7, with a tentative D call TRBD1 (6 bases). Germline loops: CDR1 MGHDK, CDR2 SYGVNS. CDR3 length: 14 amino acids. V dropped 4 bases and J dropped 2 bases, with 12 bases sitting between them.

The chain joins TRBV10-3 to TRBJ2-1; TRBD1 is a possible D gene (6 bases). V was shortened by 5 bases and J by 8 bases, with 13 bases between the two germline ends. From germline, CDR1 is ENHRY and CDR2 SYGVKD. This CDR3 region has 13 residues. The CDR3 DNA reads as TGTGCCATCAGTACAGGGAGCTTGGATGAGCAGTTCTTC. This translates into CAISTGSLDEQFF.

The CDR3 bases are TGTGCCAGCAGCAAAAGGGGGGGCGGGACAAACCCCTACGAGCAGTACTTC. Encoded protein: CASSKRGGGTNPYEQYF. The rearrangement links TRBV11-2 to TRBJ2-7, with D maybe TRBD2 (7 bases). Trimming left V 5 bases short and J 2 bases short, with 22 bases between. This CDR3 has 17 amino acids. The germline CDR1 and CDR2 sequences are SGHAT and FQNNGV.

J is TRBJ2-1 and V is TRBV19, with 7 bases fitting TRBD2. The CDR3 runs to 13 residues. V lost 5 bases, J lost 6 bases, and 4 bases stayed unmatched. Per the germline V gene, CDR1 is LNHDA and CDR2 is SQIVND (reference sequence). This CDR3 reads CASSATSVNEQFF. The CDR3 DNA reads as TGTGCCAGTAGTGCCACTAGCGTCAATGAGCAGTTCTTC.

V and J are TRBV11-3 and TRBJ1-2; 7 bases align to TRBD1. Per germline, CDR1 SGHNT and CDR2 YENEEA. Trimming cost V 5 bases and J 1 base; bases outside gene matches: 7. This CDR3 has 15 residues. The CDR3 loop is CASSPGQENNYGYTF. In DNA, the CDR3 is TGTGCCAGCAGCCCAGGACAGGAGAATAACTATGGCTACACCTTC.

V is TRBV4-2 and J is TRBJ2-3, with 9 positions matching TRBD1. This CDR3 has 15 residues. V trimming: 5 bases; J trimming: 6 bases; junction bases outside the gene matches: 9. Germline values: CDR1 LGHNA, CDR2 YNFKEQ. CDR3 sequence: CASSWGGQGSDTQYF. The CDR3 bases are TGTGCCAGCAGCTGGGGGGGACAGGGTTCGGATACGCAGTATTTT.

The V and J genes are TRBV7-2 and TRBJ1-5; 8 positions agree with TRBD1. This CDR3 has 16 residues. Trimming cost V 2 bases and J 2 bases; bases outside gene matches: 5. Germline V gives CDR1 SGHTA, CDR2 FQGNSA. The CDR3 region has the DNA TGTGCCAGCAGCTTAACGGGACAGGTTGGCAATCAGCCCCAGCATTTT. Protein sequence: CASSLTGQVGNQPQHF. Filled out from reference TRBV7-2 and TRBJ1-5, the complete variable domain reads GAGVSQSPSNKVTEKGKDVELRCDPISGHTALYWYRQSLGQGLEFLIYFQGNSAPDKSGLPSDRFSAERTGGSVSTLTIQRTQQEDSAVYLCASSLTGQVGNQPQHFGDGTRLSIL.

The CDR3 DNA reads as TGTGCCAGCAGCCGACAGGGCACCGGGGAGCTGTTTTTT. This sequence encodes CASSRQGTGELFF. This rearrangement joins TRBV11-3 to TRBJ2-2; the match to TRBD1 covers 7 bases. CDR3 length: 13 amino acids. The germline CDR1 and CDR2 sequences are SGHNT and YENEEA. V was pared by 5 bases and J by 4 bases, with 1 base of the junction left unmatched.

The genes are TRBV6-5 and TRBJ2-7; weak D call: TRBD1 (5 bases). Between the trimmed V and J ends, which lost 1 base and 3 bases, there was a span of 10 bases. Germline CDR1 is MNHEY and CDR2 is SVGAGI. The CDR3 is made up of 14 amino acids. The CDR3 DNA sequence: TGTGCCAGCAGTTACTATTCCAGGGACTACGAGCAGTACTTC. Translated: CASSYYSRDYEQYF.

Here the CDR3 DNA reads TGTGCCAGCAGCCTTCGAGGCTTCTCCTACGAGCAGTACTTC. Amino acid sequence: CASSLRGFSYEQYF. The chain couples TRBV6-5 to TRBJ2-7; D is unresolved. V gave up 6 bases and J gave up 0 bases, with 12 bases separating them. The length of the CDR3 is 14 residues. Germline assignment: CDR1 MNHEY and CDR2 SVGAGI.

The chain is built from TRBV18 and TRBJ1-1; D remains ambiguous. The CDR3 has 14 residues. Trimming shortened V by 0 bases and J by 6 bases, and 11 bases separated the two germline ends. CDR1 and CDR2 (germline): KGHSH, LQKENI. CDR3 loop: CASSPPRVGSEAFF. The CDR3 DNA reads TGTGCCAGCTCACCACCGCGGGTCGGATCTGAAGCTTTCTTT.